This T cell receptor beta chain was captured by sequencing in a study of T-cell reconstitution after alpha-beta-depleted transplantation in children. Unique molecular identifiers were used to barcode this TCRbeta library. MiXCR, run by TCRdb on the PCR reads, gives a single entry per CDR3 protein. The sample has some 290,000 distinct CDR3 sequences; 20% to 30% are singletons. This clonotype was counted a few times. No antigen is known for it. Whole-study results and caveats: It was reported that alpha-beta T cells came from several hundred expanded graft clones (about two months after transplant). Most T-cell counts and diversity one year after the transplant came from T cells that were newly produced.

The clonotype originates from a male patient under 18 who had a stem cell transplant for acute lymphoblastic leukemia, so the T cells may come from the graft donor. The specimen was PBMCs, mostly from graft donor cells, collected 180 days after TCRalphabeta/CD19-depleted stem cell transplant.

CDR3 coding DNA: TGTGCCAGCAGCCTACAAATATGGGCAGATACGCAGTATTTT. This sequence encodes CASSLQIWADTQYF. The rearrangement uses TRBV7-2 and TRBJ2-3, with D uncertain. Trimming stripped 5 bases from V and 4 bases from J, with 13 bases between. Germline CDR1 and CDR2: SGHTA and FQGNSA. This CDR3 is 14 amino acids long.